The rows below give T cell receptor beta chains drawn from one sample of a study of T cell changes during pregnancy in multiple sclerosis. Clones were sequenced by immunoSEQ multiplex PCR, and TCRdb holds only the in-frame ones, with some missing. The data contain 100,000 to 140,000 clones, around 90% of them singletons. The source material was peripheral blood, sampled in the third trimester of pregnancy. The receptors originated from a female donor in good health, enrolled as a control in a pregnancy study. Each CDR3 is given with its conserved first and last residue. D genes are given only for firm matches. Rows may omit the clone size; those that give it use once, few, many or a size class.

cdr3_nt: TGCGCCAGCAGCCAAGATATTTGGGGCCAGTACAATGAGCAGTTCTTC
cdr3_aa: CASSQDIWGQYNEQFF
clone_size: NA
d_call: NA
v_call: TRBV4-3
j_call: TRBJ2-1

cdr3_nt: TGTGCCAGCAGTCCCGGGACAGCGTTCTATGGCTACACCTTC
cdr3_aa: CASSPGTAFYGYTF
clone_size: NA
d_call: TRBD1
v_call: TRBV27
j_call: TRBJ1-2

cdr3_nt: TGTGCCAGCAGTGGCCCCGCGACAGGGTACACTGAAGCTTTCTTT
cdr3_aa: CASSGPATGYTEAFF
clone_size: NA
d_call: TRBD1
v_call: TRBV2
j_call: TRBJ1-1

cdr3_nt: TGTGCCAGCGCTCCCCGGGACAGGGGGCCCCAGCATTTT
cdr3_aa: CASAPRDRGPQHF
clone_size: NA
d_call: TRBD1
v_call: TRBV25-1
j_call: TRBJ1-5

cdr3_nt: TGCAGCGTGACGCAGGGACAGGGCGAAAAACTGTTTTTT
cdr3_aa: CSVTQGQGEKLFF
clone_size: NA
d_call: TRBD1
v_call: TRBV29-1
j_call: TRBJ1-4

cdr3_nt: TGTGCCAGCAGTTTAGGGACAGGGAGTTCACCCCTCCACTTT
cdr3_aa: CASSLGTGSSPLHF
clone_size: NA
d_call: TRBD1
v_call: TRBV25-1
j_call: TRBJ1-6

cdr3_nt: TGCGCCAGCAGCTCCTACTTGACTAGCGGGGGGGCCAGTTACACCGGGGAGCTGTTTTTT
cdr3_aa: CASSSYLTSGGASYTGELFF
clone_size: once
d_call: TRBD2
v_call: TRBV5-1
j_call: TRBJ2-2

cdr3_nt: TGCGCCAGCAGCTTAGCAGGTGAGCAGTTCTTC
cdr3_aa: CASSLAGEQFF
clone_size: NA
d_call: NA
v_call: TRBV5-1
j_call: TRBJ2-1

cdr3_nt: TGCGCCAGCAGCTTAGGGGGGACAGAAAAAAAGGTCAATGAGCAGTTCTTC
cdr3_aa: CASSLGGTEKKVNEQFF
clone_size: NA
d_call: NA
v_call: TRBV5-1
j_call: TRBJ2-1

cdr3_nt: TGTGCCAGCAGCTTATGGGAGGGTACTTATGGCTACACCTTC
cdr3_aa: CASSLWEGTYGYTF
clone_size: NA
d_call: NA
v_call: TRBV5-6
j_call: TRBJ1-2

cdr3_nt: TGTGCCAGCAGCTTGGTAGAGGCAGGAGGGTCCGGGGAGCTGTTTTTT
cdr3_aa: CASSLVEAGGSGELFF
clone_size: NA
d_call: NA
v_call: TRBV5-8
j_call: TRBJ2-2

cdr3_nt: TGTGCCAGCAGCTTAGGGGTTTGGGGCAGGGGATCTGGGGCCAACGTCCTGACTTTC
cdr3_aa: CASSLGVWGRGSGANVLTF
clone_size: NA
d_call: NA
v_call: TRBV7-9
j_call: TRBJ2-6

cdr3_nt: TGCGCCAGCAGCAGTGGACTAGCGGGGGCTACAGATACGCAGTATTTT
cdr3_aa: CASSSGLAGATDTQYF
clone_size: once
d_call: TRBD2
v_call: TRBV5-1
j_call: TRBJ2-3

cdr3_nt: TGTGCCAGCAGCCCATCGGGAAACCTGTATAGCAATCAGCCCCAGCATTTT
cdr3_aa: CASSPSGNLYSNQPQHF
clone_size: NA
d_call: NA
v_call: TRBV7-2
j_call: TRBJ1-5

cdr3_nt: TGTGCCAGCAGCCAGGATCTAAAATCACCCCTCCACTTT
cdr3_aa: CASSQDLKSPLHF
clone_size: NA
d_call: NA
v_call: TRBV7-2
j_call: TRBJ1-6

cdr3_nt: TGTGCCAGCCATCCACACAGGGAATATCGTACTGAAGCTTTCTTT
cdr3_aa: CASHPHREYRTEAFF
clone_size: NA
d_call: NA
v_call: TRBV10-3
j_call: TRBJ1-1

cdr3_nt: TGCGCCAGCAGCCAAGATAACGTAGGGGGGGACGAGCAGTACTTC
cdr3_aa: CASSQDNVGGDEQYF
clone_size: NA
d_call: NA
v_call: TRBV4-3
j_call: TRBJ2-7

cdr3_nt: TGCGCCAGCAGCGCGAGCAGGACAAACACCGGGGAGCTGTTTTTT
cdr3_aa: CASSASRTNTGELFF
clone_size: NA
d_call: NA
v_call: TRBV5-1
j_call: TRBJ2-2

cdr3_nt: TGTGCCAGTAGTCTAGGGTCGACTAGCGGGGCCAGCACAGATACGCAGTATTTT
cdr3_aa: CASSLGSTSGASTDTQYF
clone_size: NA
d_call: TRBD2
v_call: TRBV19
j_call: TRBJ2-3

cdr3_nt: TGTGCCAGCAGCTTTAACAGGGCGAGCGCTGGGATCTATGGCTACACCTTC
cdr3_aa: CASSFNRASAGIYGYTF
clone_size: NA
d_call: NA
v_call: TRBV11-2
j_call: TRBJ1-2

cdr3_nt: TGTGCCAGCTCACCCCCTAGCGGGGGTCAAGAGACCCAGTACTTC
cdr3_aa: CASSPPSGGQETQYF
clone_size: NA
d_call: TRBD2
v_call: TRBV18
j_call: TRBJ2-5

cdr3_nt: TGTGCCACCAGCCCCCGGGGGGATTCGGATGGCTACACCTTC
cdr3_aa: CATSPRGDSDGYTF
clone_size: NA
d_call: NA
v_call: TRBV15
j_call: TRBJ1-2

cdr3_nt: TGTGCCAGCAGCGGGACTAGCGGGGGAGAGACCCAGTACTTC
cdr3_aa: CASSGTSGGETQYF
clone_size: NA
d_call: TRBD2
v_call: TRBV9
j_call: TRBJ2-5

cdr3_nt: TGTGCCAGCAATCAGGGCTCGGTCTATGGCTACACCTTC
cdr3_aa: CASNQGSVYGYTF
clone_size: NA
d_call: NA
v_call: TRBV9
j_call: TRBJ1-2

cdr3_nt: TGTGCCAGCAGCTTGGGAACTCCAAGAACTGAAGCTTTCTTT
cdr3_aa: CASSLGTPRTEAFF
clone_size: NA
d_call: NA
v_call: TRBV5-4
j_call: TRBJ1-1

cdr3_nt: TGTGCCAGCAGTCCCGGGAACTCCTATGGCTACACCTTC
cdr3_aa: CASSPGNSYGYTF
clone_size: NA
d_call: NA
v_call: TRBV27
j_call: TRBJ1-2

cdr3_nt: TGTGCCAGTAGTATCCTCGATGGCACAGGGCGTCAGCCCCAGCATTTT
cdr3_aa: CASSILDGTGRQPQHF
clone_size: few
d_call: NA
v_call: TRBV19
j_call: TRBJ1-5